The T cell receptor beta chain under discussion was sequenced for a study of cytomegalovirus exposure and HLA in healthy donors (dated by TCRdb to the late 2010s). About the investigation overall: In an earlier analysis of 587 of the donors, 250 to 350 Gb of sequence data and just under 120 million unique TCR beta sequences from about 179 million T cells were reported. Across some 400 genotyped donors of the cohort, an average of about 250,000 unique TCR beta nucleotide sequences per donor were sequenced, and approximately 17% of those sequences were non-productive. In addition to the first cohort of 666 subjects, a separate validation cohort of around 110 different subjects was used. The later analysis used no new phenotypic data to find candidate immune exposures, relying instead on TCR beta sequences and their occurrence across donors. The study aimed to test whether cataloging public T cell receptors could reveal signatures of past pathogen exposure. In a later genetic analysis, genome-wide SNP genotypes for about three fifths of the roughly 670 donors were used, and that subset was treated as a discovery cohort. HLA typing included class I and class II loci at four-digit resolution. Using immunosequencing, the study profiled T cell repertoires from approximately 700 subjects and related those repertoires to cytomegalovirus serostatus. Roughly five DR-DQ haplotypes were treated as single units for association and clustering because of strong linkage in the cohort. To decide whether each TCR beta V gene segment behaved as functional or pseudogenic, an earlier analysis of some 600 of the donors relied on high-throughput TCR beta sequencing. Donor age, sex, ethnicity and CMV serostatus were collected together with the repertoire data. Among the roughly 400 genotyped donors, around 81% belonged to the genetic ancestry cluster associated with self-reported Caucasian donors. The number of typed donors differed by locus: 629-630 for A, B, C, DRB1 and DQB1; roughly 510 for DQA1; about 600 for DPA1; and 450 to 480 for DPB1. High-throughput TCR immunosequencing, statistical association of individual TCRs with disease status, and machine learning were combined to predict cytomegalovirus infection status. An early release that covered several hundred HLA-typed donors contained approximately 300 gigabases of sequencing data and 70 million to 100 million unique TCR sequences. All discovery cohort repertoires had been generated using a single sequencing platform. In a later analysis, previously published TCR beta repertoires from fewer than 750 donors were re-analyzed and high-resolution HLA genotyping was added so that TCR occurrence patterns could be studied. Points the paper makes about the study in general: A later analysis associated 15,000 or so TCR beta sequences with specific HLA alleles at a false discovery rate of 0.05. A cluster of highly shared sequence variants was judged likely to be a technical artifact of the sequencing pipeline. The authors suggested that the approach could potentially be generalized to other disease states and immunological phenotypes. In a later analysis, HLA-associated TCR beta chains showed more clonal expansion and lower generation probabilities than non-associated chains that were equally common. In the study, 150 to 200 TCR beta chains were listed as associated with cytomegalovirus. The 87-base-pair reads could not distinguish some IMGT-functional V segments, including TRBV6-2 and TRBV6-3, so those segments were excluded. Cytomegalovirus status was reported to be diagnosed by the classifier with high specificity and sensitivity in both the original and validation cohorts. V-gene and J-gene trimming of TCR beta chains was associated with a missense DCLRE1C variant in a later genetic analysis, and the association was replicated in an independent cohort. Because counts were too low, roughly 16 rarely observed V segments, including chromosome 9 orphons, were excluded from the earlier analysis of around 640 of the donors. Sequencing depth was assumed to be roughly uniform across donors in the presence/absence analyses, though that assumption may not hold. In a later analysis, several top co-occurrence clusters were reported to appear linked to parvovirus B19, influenza, CMV and Epstein-Barr virus. According to a later analysis, TCR association rates differed among HLA loci, with DRB1 alleles showing the most associated TCRs and HLA-C alleles showing the fewest. Assigning TCR associations to individual alleles was difficult when HLA alleles, especially DR and DQ, strongly co-occurred. In an earlier analysis of some 500 of the donors, most TCR beta V segments appeared in productive rearrangements about 87% or about 30% of the time, broadly matching IMGT annotations. Because some donors lacked HLA typing at each locus, the association tests relied only on the typed subset. The cohort was sequenced for TCR beta chains only, and without alpha or paired-chain data the features that could be detected were limited. In a later analysis, most CMV-associated TCR beta chains were found to appear HLA-restricted, with HLA associations seemingly driven largely by CMV exposure. According to a later genetic analysis, donors in an Asian-associated ancestry cluster had fewer N-insertions in productive TCRs than the approximately 650-donor mean. Across donors, most TCR sequences were observed very rarely, whereas some public TCRs were present in many individuals. The only immune exposure information available for the cohort was CMV serostatus. A further reported finding was that TCR beta sequences accurately predicted the HLA-A and HLA-B alleles for most subjects in the first cohort. A few of the identified cytomegalovirus-associated TCR beta chains were confirmed in vitro to be specific for cytomegalovirus antigens. Correlated functional status among segregating V segments might reflect linkage disequilibrium, but an unknown experimental factor could not be ruled out.

This clone was observed a handful of times. Its antigen specificity is not known. No base quality information exists; no much larger clone differs at one position. The library was built by means of the immunoSEQ multiplex PCR assay. A mixture of 60 forward primers for TCR Vbeta segments and 13 reverse primers for TCR Jbeta segments was used in the multiplex PCR. The CDR3 region of rearranged TCR beta genes was amplified from genomic DNA with a multiplex PCR assay. The amplified TCR beta libraries were sequenced on the Illumina HiSeq System as 87-base-pair reads. Per the original workflow: In a later analysis, some 80 million unique TCR beta chains were counted across the roughly 670 repertoires, and roughly 11 million of these chains were shared by at least two donors. To remove PCR and sequencing errors, raw reads were error-corrected and collapsed into unique sequences using a nearest-neighbor algorithm that merged closely related sequences. Alignment of CDR3 sequences to IMGT reference sequences was used to assign V, D and J gene segments. For a sequence to be retained, a match of at least six nucleotides to both a V gene segment and a J gene segment was required. A rearrangement counted as productive if the CDR3 had no stop codons and remained in frame with V and J, and every other rearrangement counted as non-productive. CDR3 was defined according to IMGT convention as the region running from the second conserved V-encoded cysteine to the conserved J-encoded phenylalanine. The earlier analysis of 587 of the donors excluded sequences that lacked an unambiguous match to a single V gene segment. In an earlier analysis of roughly 500 of the donors, V segments were called functional above 56.7% productive rearrangements and were called segregating when the between-donor standard deviation exceeded 5%. A statistical classification framework was built to diagnose cytomegalovirus status from the catalog of TCR beta chain sequences. A later analysis assigned V and J genes by comparing TCR nucleotide sequences with IMGT/GENE-DB human TR gene sequences. The TCRdist pipeline was used in a later analysis to assign CDR3 sequences and most-parsimonious VDJ recombination scenarios. In a later analysis, every TCR beta chain was defined by the combination of its CDR3 amino acid sequence and its V-gene family, and reads without a unique V-gene family were dropped. In a later analysis, several hundred highly shared, low-generation-probability nucleotide sequences were removed to address suspected cross-contamination and a sequencing artifact. For each public chain, a later analysis derived a clonal expansion index from normalized ranks of inferred template counts within each repertoire. In a later analysis, generation probabilities were computed using a VDJ recombination model fitted to out-of-frame rearrangements, and the results were checked against IGoR. A later analysis scored TCR-TCR, TCR-HLA and TCR-CMV co-occurrence with hypergeometric tests, applying a repertoire-size bias correction to TCR pairs. In a later analysis, false discovery rates were estimated by permuting HLA or CMV assignments 20 times. In a later analysis, co-occurring TCRs were grouped with DBSCAN, and TCRdist sequence similarity was added when clustering was performed within HLA-allele-positive subsets. Repertoires with fewer than 30,000 or more than 120,000 public chains, plus five repertoires with anomalous nucleotide sharing, were excluded from co-occurrence clustering. TCRdb re-hosts the immuneACCESS table, in-frame sequences only. Its copies lack some clones; in the studies checked, an unresolved V gene accounts for under half of them, and the cause for the rest is not known. V, J and clone size derive from that table, while D and trimming were established from the DNA sequence. The sample includes about 63,000 clones, with roughly 73% observed a single time. The ten largest clones add up to under 25% of the sample.

The CDR3 sequence holds 15 residues, the cysteine and phenylalanine included. Kept here is only the CDR3 DNA, which spans 45 bases and is read in frame from base 1. V was cut back by 5 bases and J by 8 bases, leaving a gap of 19 bases between them. The CDR1 and CDR2 encoded by the germline V gene (reference sequence) are SEHNR and FQNEAQ. The cohort was made up of approximately 670 healthy bone marrow donors. All cohort members were sampled while nominally healthy, although unrecorded immune exposures were likely present. The donor tested CMV seropositive and was one of the 289 seropositive cohort members. Every donor gave a peripheral blood sample, and the peripheral blood mononuclear cells from that sample were used for TCR beta sequencing. Genomic DNA extraction from the blood cell samples was performed with the Qiagen DNeasy Blood Extraction Kit.

Sequenced material: PBMCs. This TCR came from a woman aged 40-49 years in good health and CMV-seropositive. The chain uses TRBV7-9 and TRBJ2-1; TRBD1 is perhaps the D gene, given 6 matching bases. The DNA sequence is given as TGTGCCAGCAGCGCACAGGGTAACCGCCGCGATGAGCAGTTCTTC. This is translated as CASSAQGNRRDEQFF. The entire variable domain, with the stretches around the CDR3 drawn from the reference TRBV7-9 and TRBJ2-1 proteins, is DTGVSQNPRHKITKRGQNVTFRCDPISEHNRLYWYRQTLGQGPEFLTYFQNEAQLEKSRLLSDRFSAERPKGSFSTLEIQRTEQGDSAMYLCASSAQGNRRDEQFFGPGTRLTVL.